A selection of T cell receptor beta chains follows, all from one sample in a study of Ad26.COV2.S vaccination and SARS-CoV-2 variants. This table comes from immunoSEQ multiplex PCR, and its TCRdb copy is limited to in-frame clones, with some not included. The sample comprises some 400,000 clones, 89% of which are singletons, and around 1.8% rests with the top ten. The sequences come from peripheral blood, collected in a trial of Ad26.COV2.S vaccine versus placebo. The receptor set was obtained from a person between 18 and 65 years old who received the Ad26.COV2.S COVID-19 vaccine or a placebo. Both conserved end residues are trimmed from each CDR3.

len: 12
j_gene: TRBJ2-1
v_gene: TRBV2
CDR3aa: ASLGLAGYNEQF

len: 12
j_gene: TRBJ2-7
v_gene: TRBV6-7
CDR3aa: ASSPGRGAYEQY

len: 14
j_gene: TRBJ2-3
v_gene: TRBV7-9
CDR3aa: ASSLPSGSEADTQY

len: 13
j_gene: TRBJ1-2
v_gene: TRBV28
CDR3aa: ASSFYARTNYGYT

len: 12
j_gene: TRBJ2-1
v_gene: TRBV19
CDR3aa: ASSLQQSYNEQF

len: 13
j_gene: TRBJ2-4
v_gene: TRBV11-3
CDR3aa: ASSSPRQGRNIQY

len: 12
j_gene: TRBJ2-7
v_gene: TRBV6-6
CDR3aa: ASGSGEGGHEQY

len: 9
j_gene: TRBJ2-7
v_gene: TRBV19
CDR3aa: ASSIGPEQY

len: 14
j_gene: TRBJ2-1
v_gene: TRBV28
CDR3aa: ASSFWLAGDPNEQF

len: 15
j_gene: TRBJ2-5
v_gene: TRBV4-1
CDR3aa: ASSQGMGSGSLETQY

len: 13
j_gene: TRBJ2-1
v_gene: TRBV11-1
CDR3aa: ASSFTAGRFNEQF

len: 13
j_gene: TRBJ2-3
v_gene: TRBV28
CDR3aa: ASSPPRQGTDTQY

len: 12
j_gene: TRBJ1-1
v_gene: TRBV5-1
CDR3aa: ASSATGQYTEAF

len: 12
j_gene: TRBJ1-2
v_gene: TRBV6-5
CDR3aa: ASSPSSGLVGYT

len: 13
j_gene: TRBJ2-7
v_gene: TRBV21-1
CDR3aa: ASSLGLAGPYEQY

len: 7
j_gene: TRBJ2-1
v_gene: TRBV28
CDR3aa: ASSLVEF

len: 13
j_gene: TRBJ1-2
v_gene: TRBV7-9
CDR3aa: ASSLGQGMPLGYT

len: 12
j_gene: TRBJ1-2
v_gene: TRBV5-6
CDR3aa: ASSFGGRDYGYT

len: 12
j_gene: TRBJ2-3
v_gene: TRBV15
CDR3aa: ATSRYDRSDTQY

len: 11
j_gene: TRBJ2-3
v_gene: TRBV12-5
CDR3aa: ASGVGGADTQY

len: 9
j_gene: TRBJ2-5
v_gene: TRBV11-3
CDR3aa: ASSLEETQY

len: 11
j_gene: TRBJ2-1
v_gene: TRBV5-1
CDR3aa: ASSLVEAVEQF

len: 16
j_gene: TRBJ2-1
v_gene: TRBV30
CDR3aa: AWSYRTSGRGLYNEQF